This passage covers 3 T cell receptor beta chains from one sample sequenced in a study of OX40 agonist ivuxolimab in advanced cancers. TCRdb's table, derived via immunoSEQ multiplex PCR, lists solely in-frame clones and lacks some. The repertoire holds about 64,000 clones, with roughly 86% as singletons. Sequenced here: CD4+ or CD8+ T cells sorted from blood, sampled in a trial of the OX40 agonist ivuxolimab. The origin of the receptors is an adult with an advanced solid tumor such as melanoma, head and neck, liver or kidney cancer.

The V and J genes are TRBV11-2 and TRBJ1-3; D gene unclear. Germline assignment: CDR1 SGHAT and CDR2 FQNNGV. The CDR3 runs to 14 residues. The V gene lost 2 bases and the J gene lost 6 bases, with 11 bases spanning the gap. The DNA of the CDR3 is TGTGCCAGCAGCTTAACAGCCCCCGAAAACACCATATATTTT. Its translation is CASSLTAPENTIYF.

The CDR3 bases are TGTGCCCGGGCTCCGGCTAGCGGATACAATGAGCAGTTCTTC. Its translation is CARAPASGYNEQFF. V and J are TRBV30 and TRBJ2-1; 7 bases agree with TRBD2. Per the germline V gene, CDR1 is GTSNPN and CDR2 is SVGIG (reference sequence). The length of the CDR3 is 14 residues. The ends lost 8 bases at V and 4 bases at J; junction bases unmatched: 11.

The chain combines TRBV12-5 with TRBJ1-3; possible D gene TRBD1, 5 bases. CDR1 LGHNT and CDR2 FRNRAP come from the germline V gene. The CDR3 totals 13 residues. Deletions cut 7 bases from V and 5 bases from J, with 12 bases between. The CDR3: CASARDRRNTIYF. The CDR3, as DNA: TGTGCTAGTGCTCGGGACCGACGAAACACCATATATTTT.